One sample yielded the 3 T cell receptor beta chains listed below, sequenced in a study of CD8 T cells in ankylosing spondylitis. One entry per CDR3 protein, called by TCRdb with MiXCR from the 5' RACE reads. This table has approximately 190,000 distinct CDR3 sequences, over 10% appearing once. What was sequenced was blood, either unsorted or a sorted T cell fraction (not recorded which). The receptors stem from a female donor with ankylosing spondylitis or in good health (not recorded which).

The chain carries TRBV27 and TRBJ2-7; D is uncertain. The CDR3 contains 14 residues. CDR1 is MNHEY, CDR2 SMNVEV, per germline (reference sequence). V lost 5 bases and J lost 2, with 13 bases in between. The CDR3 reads CASSPLPLAYEQYF. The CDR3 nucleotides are TGTGCCAGCAGTCCTCTACCCTTAGCCTACGAGCAGTACTTC.

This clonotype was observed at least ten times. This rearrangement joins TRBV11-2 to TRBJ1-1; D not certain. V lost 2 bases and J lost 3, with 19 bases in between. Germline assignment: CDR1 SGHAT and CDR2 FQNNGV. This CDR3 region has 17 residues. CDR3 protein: CASSLIKGGGVYTEAFF. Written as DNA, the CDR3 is TGTGCCAGCAGCTTAATTAAGGGCGGCGGAGTTTACACTGAAGCTTTCTTT.

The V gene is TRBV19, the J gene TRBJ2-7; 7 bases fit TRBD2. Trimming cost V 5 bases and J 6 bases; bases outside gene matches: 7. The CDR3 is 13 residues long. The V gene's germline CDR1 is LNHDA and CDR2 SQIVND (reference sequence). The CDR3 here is CASSGPWGGEQYF. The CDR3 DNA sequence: TGTGCCAGTAGTGGCCCTTGGGGGGGCGAGCAGTACTTC. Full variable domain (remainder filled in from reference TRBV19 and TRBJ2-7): DGGITQSPKYLFRKEGQNVTLSCEQNLNHDAMYWYRQDPGQGLRLIYYSQIVNDFQKGDIAEGYSVSREKKESFPLTVTSAQKNPTAFYLCASSGPWGGEQYFGPGTRLTVT.